The T cell receptor beta chain under discussion was sequenced for a study of T-cell memory formation after mild COVID-19. Broader study findings: Second-wave clones that peaked on day 37 lacked confirmed SARS-CoV-2 specificity. Clones that shrank (day 15 to 85) were balanced CD4/CD8, whereas later expanders leaned CD4+.

MiXCR, run by TCRdb on the 5' RACE reads, gives a single entry per CDR3 protein. The data contain a few hundred thousand distinct CDR3 sequences, under 30% of them singletons. Concerning this clonotype itself: Its antigen is unidentified.

This receptor was identified in an adult woman who had mild COVID-19 (a few samples of this study predate the infection). Cell type and time point are not known. The specimen sequenced was PBMCs or a T cell subset sorted from them (not recorded which).

The CDR3 is CASSWTGQGSYTGELFF. As DNA, the CDR3 is TGCGCCAGCAGCTGGACGGGACAGGGGAGCTACACCGGGGAGCTGTTTTTT. The chain links TRBV5-1 to TRBJ2-2; TRBD1 matches at 10 bases. CDR1 is SGHRS and CDR2 is YFSETQ in the germline V gene. The V gene end was trimmed by 3 bases and the J gene end by 3 bases; junction bases not matched to a gene: 8. The CDR3 length is 17 residues.